Listed below are T cell receptor beta chains from one sample, sequenced in a study of T cell responses to AZD1222 COVID-19 vaccine. The protocol was immunoSEQ multiplex PCR, while the TCRdb copy is restricted to in-frame clones and leaves out a portion. The profile covers some 110,000 clones, with roughly 90% appearing a single time and approximately 5% taken by the ten largest. Sequenced here: peripheral blood, sampled on day 0 of AZD1222 vaccination. Receptor source: an adult in good health. The CDR3 runs from the conserved cysteine through the conserved F or W. Each record gives: D gene, J gene, clone size, V gene, CDR3 DNA, CDR3 protein. D genes are given only for firm matches. Clone sizes are given selectively: once, few, many, or a class where the clone is expanded.

. TRBJ2-1 . TRBV6-5 TGTGCCAGCAGTAGGGGACTTGACTACTACAATGAGCAGTTCTTC CASSRGLDYYNEQFF
TRBD2 TRBJ2-2 . TRBV7-3 TGTGCCAGCAGCTTAACAGCGGGAGCTATCACCGGGGAGCTGTTTTTT CASSLTAGAITGELFF
. TRBJ2-4 . TRBV15 TGTGCCACCAGCAGAGAGGGGGCCTCCAGGGCAGCAGCCAAAAACATTCAGTACTTC CATSREGASRAAAKNIQYF
TRBD1 TRBJ2-2 . TRBV5-1 TGCGCCAGCGGGGAGCGACAGGGCTGGGGGGAGCTGTTTTTT CASGERQGWGELFF
. TRBJ1-1 . TRBV6-6 TGTGCCAGCAGTTACGTCAAAGCGAACACTGAAGCTTTCTTT CASSYVKANTEAFF
. TRBJ2-2 . TRBV7-2 TGTGCCAGCAGCCAAAGGACTATGAACACCGGGGAGCTGTTTTTT CASSQRTMNTGELFF
. TRBJ1-1 once TRBV5-1 TGCGCCAGCAGCTTTAGGGCGACGAACACTGAAGCTTTCTTT CASSFRATNTEAFF
. TRBJ1-6 once TRBV27 TGTGCCAGCTCCGAGGGATTCTATAATTCACCCCTCCACTTT CASSEGFYNSPLHF
. TRBJ1-2 . TRBV5-4 TGTGCCAGCAGCTTGATGGGAGCTAACTATGGCTACACCTTC CASSLMGANYGYTF
TRBD1 TRBJ2-2 . TRBV10-3 TGTGCCATCCGTTCCGGGACAGGGAACACCGGGGAGCTGTTTTTT CAIRSGTGNTGELFF
TRBD1 TRBJ1-2 . TRBV18 TGTGCCAGCTCACTTGGACAGGGGGCCATTTATGGCTACACCTTC CASSLGQGAIYGYTF
TRBD1 TRBJ2-7 . TRBV12-3/TRBV12-4 TGTGCCAGCAGTCTCCGAGGACAGGACAAGCAGTACTTC CASSLRGQDKQYF
. TRBJ2-7 . TRBV7-2 TGTGCCAGCAGCTACCGGGACATGCTCGCCGAGCAGTACTTC CASSYRDMLAEQYF
TRBD1 TRBJ1-1 few TRBV2 TGTGCCAGCAGTGTGGGACAGGAAGAAACCACTGAAGCTTTCTTT CASSVGQEETTEAFF
TRBD2 TRBJ2-1 . TRBV4-2 TGTGCCAGCAGCCAAGATCGCCGACTAGCGGAGGGGGATGAGCAGTTCTTC CASSQDRRLAEGDEQFF
. TRBJ2-2 . TRBV29-1 TGCAGCGTCCGGGACTTTTACACCGGGGAGCTGTTTTTT CSVRDFYTGELFF
. TRBJ1-2 . TRBV12-3/TRBV12-4 TGTGCCAGCAGCGTCGCTAGCTATGGCTACACCTTC CASSVASYGYTF
. TRBJ1-5 once TRBV6-5 TGTGCCAGCAGTCCCTCGGCCCGGCCGCCGCAGCATTTT CASSPSARPPQHF
TRBD1 TRBJ1-2 . TRBV19 TGTGCCAGCAAAGACAGGGGCTATGGCTACACCTTC CASKDRGYGYTF
. TRBJ1-6 . TRBV9 TGTGCCAGCAGCCCGGGACGGGTGTATTCACCCCTCCACTTT CASSPGRVYSPLHF
. TRBJ1-3 . TRBV6-1 TGTGCCAGCAGTGAAGTTAGTGGAAACACCATATATTTT CASSEVSGNTIYF
TRBD1 TRBJ2-7 . TRBV24-1 TGTGCCACCAGTGACCCTTCGACAGGGGGGCAGTACTTC CATSDPSTGGQYF
. TRBJ1-4 . TRBV10-3 TGTGCCATCCGCGAGACAACTAATGAAAAACTGTTTTTT CAIRETTNEKLFF
. TRBJ2-7 . TRBV6-5 TGTGCCAGCAGTTACTCGGGGGTGAGTGGATGGGAGCAGTACTTC CASSYSGVSGWEQYF
. TRBJ1-1 . TRBV28 TGTGCCAGCAGTTTGCTCAGCATGAACACTGAAGCTTTCTTT CASSLLSMNTEAFF
. TRBJ2-7 . TRBV4-3 TGCGCCAGCAGCCATGGCGGCTCCTACGAGCAGTACTTC CASSHGGSYEQYF
. TRBJ1-3 . TRBV4-2 TGTGCCAGCAGCCAAGGGCTGAGCTCTGGAAACACCATATATTTT CASSQGLSSGNTIYF
. TRBJ2-3 . TRBV7-3 TGTGCCAGCGGGTCGGGAGCCACAGATACGCAGTATTTT CASGSGATDTQYF
. TRBJ2-5 . TRBV19 TGTGCCAGTGGAAGGGGCCCGCAAGAGACCCAGTACTTC CASGRGPQETQYF
. TRBJ1-2 . TRBV5-1 TGCGCCAGCAGCCCCCGGGCTGGACCTGCGGGCTACACCTTC CASSPRAGPAGYTF
. TRBJ1-1 . TRBV28 TGTGCCAGCAGCCCATCAGGAAAAGAAGCTTTCTTT CASSPSGKEAFF
. TRBJ2-7 . TRBV11-2 TGTGCCAGCAGCCAGGAACCGGGCCTCGAGCAGTACTTC CASSQEPGLEQYF
. TRBJ1-6 . TRBV7-2 TGTGCCAGCAGCTTAGCTAGCGTAAATTCACCCCTCCACTTT CASSLASVNSPLHF
. TRBJ1-5 . TRBV2 TGTGCCAGCAGTGGGGTCGGGGGGAGGCAGCCCCAGCATTTT CASSGVGGRQPQHF
TRBD2 TRBJ2-5 . TRBV6-5 TGTGCCAGCTGCCGGGCGGGGGGTCAAGAGACCCAGTACTTC CASCRAGGQETQYF
. TRBJ1-2 . TRBV15 TGTGCCACCAGCAGAGACAAAGACGTTGGCTACACCTTC CATSRDKDVGYTF
. TRBJ2-3 . TRBV3-1/TRBV3-2 TGTGCCAGCAGCCCAGAGGTAAATACGCAGTATTTT CASSPEVNTQYF
. TRBJ2-7 . TRBV6-5 TGTGCCAGCAGGAACTACGAGCAGTACTTC CASRNYEQYF
. TRBJ1-2 . TRBV19 TGTGCCAGTAACCCGTCTCGGGCAGGGCTTGGCTACACCTTC CASNPSRAGLGYTF
. TRBJ1-2 . TRBV6-2/TRBV6-3 TGTGCCAGCAGTTTCTCGTCCTATGGCTACACCTTC CASSFSSYGYTF
. TRBJ1-1 once TRBV28 TGTGCCAGCAGTGCCGACAAGCTATTGGGCGCTTTCTTT CASSADKLLGAFF
. TRBJ1-2 . TRBV18 TGTGCCAGCTCTCTTGACAGCTCCTATGGCTACACCTTC CASSLDSSYGYTF